The entry that follows covers one TCR beta chain sequence. This is likely a read error, given that the CDR3 carries no conserved phenylalanine or tryptophan at its end. A modified ARM-PCR protocol with three rounds of nested PCR amplified TCRbeta. TCRdb fed the multiplex PCR reads into MiXCR, producing one record per CDR3 protein. The sample consists of approximately 120,000 distinct CDR3 sequences, about 75% of them appearing once. The sample is drawn from a study of tumor and adjacent non-tumor tissue in lung cancer. V shed 7 bases, J shed 8 bases, and the junction held 7 bases outside the gene matches. CDR1 LGHNT and CDR2 FRNRAP come from the germline V gene. The CDR3 totals 14 residues. RNA was extracted from bulk tissue without any cell sorting.

The V gene is TRBV12-5, the J gene TRBJ2-1; 11 bases map to TRBD1. The receptor was isolated from a woman aged 60-70 years with non-small cell lung cancer. Sequenced: lung tumor tissue. This chain's CDR3 is CASAQDRGRDEQFL. CDR3 DNA: TGTGCTAGTGCCCAGGACAGGGGGCGAGATGAGCAGTTCCTC.